This record looks at one TCR beta chain sequence and its context. Profiling relied on immunoSEQ multiplex PCR, and the TCRdb table lists in-frame clones only, not all of them. This table holds roughly 88,000 clones, more than 75% found once. These data come from a study of OX40 agonist ivuxolimab in advanced cancers. On the study more broadly: Patients took ivuxolimab, an agonistic anti-OX40 (CD134) antibody. Around 40% of patients had received prior checkpoint inhibitor therapy.

The V segment lost 0 bases and the J segment 9 bases; nucleotides outside the gene matches: 14. Germline V gives CDR1 SGHDT, CDR2 YYEEEE. The CDR3 has 16 residues. The sequences come from CD4+ or CD8+ T cells sorted from blood, collected in a trial of the OX40 agonist ivuxolimab. V and J are TRBV5-6 and TRBJ2-5; the match to TRBD2 covers 7 bases. This clonotype was obtained from an adult with an advanced solid tumor such as melanoma, head and neck, liver or kidney cancer. The CDR3: CASSLEFGGKYVAQYF. CDR3 bases: TGTGCCAGCAGCTTGGAATTCGGGGGGAAGTATGTGGCCCAGTACTTC.